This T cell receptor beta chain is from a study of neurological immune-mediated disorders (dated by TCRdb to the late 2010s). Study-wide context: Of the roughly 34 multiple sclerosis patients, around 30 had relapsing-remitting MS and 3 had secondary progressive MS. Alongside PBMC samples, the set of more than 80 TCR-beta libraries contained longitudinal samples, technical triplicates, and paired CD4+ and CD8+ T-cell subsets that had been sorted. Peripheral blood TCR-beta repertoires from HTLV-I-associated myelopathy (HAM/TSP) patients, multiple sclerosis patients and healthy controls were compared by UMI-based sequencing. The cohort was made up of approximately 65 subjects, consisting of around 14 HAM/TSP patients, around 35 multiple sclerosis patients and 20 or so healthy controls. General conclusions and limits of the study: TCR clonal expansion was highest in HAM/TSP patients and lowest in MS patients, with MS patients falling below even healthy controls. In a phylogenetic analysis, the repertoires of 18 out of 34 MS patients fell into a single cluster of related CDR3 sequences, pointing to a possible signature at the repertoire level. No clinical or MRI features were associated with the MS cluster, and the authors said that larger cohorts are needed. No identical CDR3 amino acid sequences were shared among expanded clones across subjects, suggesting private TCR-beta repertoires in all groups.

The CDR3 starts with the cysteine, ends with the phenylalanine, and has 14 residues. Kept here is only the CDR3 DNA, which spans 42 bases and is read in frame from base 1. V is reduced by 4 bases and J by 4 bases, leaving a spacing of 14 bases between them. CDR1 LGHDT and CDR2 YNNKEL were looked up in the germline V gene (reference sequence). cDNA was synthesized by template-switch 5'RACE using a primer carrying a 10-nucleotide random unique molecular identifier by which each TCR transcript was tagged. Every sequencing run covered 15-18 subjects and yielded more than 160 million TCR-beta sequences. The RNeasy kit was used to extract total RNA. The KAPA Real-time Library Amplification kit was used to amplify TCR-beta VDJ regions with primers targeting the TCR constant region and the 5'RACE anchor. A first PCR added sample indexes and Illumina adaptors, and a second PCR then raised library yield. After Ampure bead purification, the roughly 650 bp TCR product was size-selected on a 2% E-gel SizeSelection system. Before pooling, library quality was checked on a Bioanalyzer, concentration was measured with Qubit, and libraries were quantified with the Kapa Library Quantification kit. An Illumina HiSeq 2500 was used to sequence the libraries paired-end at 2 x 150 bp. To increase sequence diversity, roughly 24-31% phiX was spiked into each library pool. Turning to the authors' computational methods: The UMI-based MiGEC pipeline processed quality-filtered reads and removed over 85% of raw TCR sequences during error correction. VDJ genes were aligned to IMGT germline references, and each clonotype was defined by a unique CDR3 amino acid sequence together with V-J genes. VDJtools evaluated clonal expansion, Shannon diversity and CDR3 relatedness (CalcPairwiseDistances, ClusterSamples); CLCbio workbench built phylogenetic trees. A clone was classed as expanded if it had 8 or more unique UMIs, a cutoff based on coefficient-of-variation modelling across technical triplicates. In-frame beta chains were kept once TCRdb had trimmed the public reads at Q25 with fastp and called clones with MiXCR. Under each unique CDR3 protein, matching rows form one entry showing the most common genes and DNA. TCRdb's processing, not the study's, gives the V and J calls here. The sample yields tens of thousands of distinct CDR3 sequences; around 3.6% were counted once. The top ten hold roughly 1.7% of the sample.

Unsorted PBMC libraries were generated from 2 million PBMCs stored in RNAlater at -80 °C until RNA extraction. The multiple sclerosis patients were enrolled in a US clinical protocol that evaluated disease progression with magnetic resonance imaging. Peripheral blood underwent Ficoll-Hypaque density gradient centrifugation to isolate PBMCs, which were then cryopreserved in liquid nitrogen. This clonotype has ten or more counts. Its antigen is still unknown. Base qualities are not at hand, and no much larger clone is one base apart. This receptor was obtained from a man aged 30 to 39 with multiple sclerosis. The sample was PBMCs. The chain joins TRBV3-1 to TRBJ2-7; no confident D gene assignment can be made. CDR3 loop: CASSRPGTLYEQYF. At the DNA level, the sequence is TGTGCCAGCAGCCGCCCGGGCACCCTATACGAGCAGTACTTC.